The 13 T cell receptor beta chains in this list originate from one sample, sequenced in a study of Graves' ophthalmopathy and Graves' hyperthyroidism. RNA served as the template for amplifying TCR beta CDR3 regions. Second-round multiplex PCR came after first-round RT-PCR with HTBI primers. TCRdb reprocessed the multiplex PCR reads with MiXCR, giving one entry per CDR3 protein. The sample shows approximately 1.2 million distinct CDR3 sequences, about 40% of them seen only once. The source material was peripheral blood or thyroid tissue (not recorded which). Receptors originate from an adult man with Graves' hyperthyroidism.

The rearrangement links TRBV25-1 to TRBJ1-5, with D hard to call. V shed 5 bases and J shed 9 bases, with 14 bases lying between them. CDR1 is MGHDK, CDR2 SYGVNS, per germline. The CDR3 spans 13 residues. The CDR3 region has the DNA TGTGCCAGCAGTTCCTGGGCCTCCACGCCCCAGCATTTT. Translating it yields CASSSWASTPQHF. Full variable domain (outside the CDR3, taken from reference TRBV25-1 and TRBJ1-5): EADIYQTPRYLVIGTGKKITLECSQTMGHDKMYWYQQDPGMELHLIHYSYGVNSTEKGDLSSESTVSRIRTEHFPLTLESARPSHTSQYLCASSSWASTPQHFGDGTRLSIL.

The chain couples TRBV27 to TRBJ1-2; D unclear. Germline values: CDR1 MNHEY, CDR2 SMNVEV (reference sequence). The CDR3 has 13 residues. With 5 bases removed from V and 4 bases from J, the gap between germline ends came to 11 bases. The CDR3 DNA reads as TGTGCCAGCAGTAGAGCAGCGAGCTATGGCTACACCTTC. It encodes CASSRAASYGYTF.

The chain carries TRBV6-5 and TRBJ2-7; D call uncertain. There are 14 residues in the CDR3. The ends were cut back, 0 bases at V and 7 bases at J, with 13 bases in the middle. Germline CDR1 and CDR2: MNHEY and SVGAGI. The CDR3 spells CASSYSISGLEQYF. The CDR3 DNA follows: TGTGCCAGCAGTTACTCGATTTCCGGCCTTGAGCAGTACTTC.

This clonotype was counted ten times or more. The J gene is TRBJ2-2, the V gene TRBV9, with unresolved D. CDR3 length: 14 residues. The germline V gene encodes CDR1 SGDLS and CDR2 YYNGEE. V was clipped by 1 base and J by 2 bases, with 6 bases between them. CDR3 sequence (DNA): TGTGCCAGCAGCGTATCCCCAAACACCGGGGAGCTGTTTTTT. Amino acid sequence: CASSVSPNTGELFF.

This clonotype has just a few counts. V is TRBV10-3 and J is TRBJ2-3, with 8 bases that match TRBD2. CDR1 is ENHRY, CDR2 SYGVKD, per germline. V shed 10 bases and J 0 bases; nucleotides not matched to a gene: 9. The CDR3 spans 15 residues. This CDR3 is CASREREWSTDTQYF. In nucleotides, the CDR3 is TGTGCCAGCAGGGAGCGGGAGTGGAGCACAGATACGCAGTATTTT.

This clonotype showed up many times. V is TRBV2 and J is TRBJ1-2, with 9 positions matching TRBD1. V shed 8 bases and J 8 bases; nucleotides not matched to a gene: 6. Germline V CDR1 and CDR2: SNHLY, FYNNEI. The CDR3 is 12 residues long. Written as DNA, the CDR3 is TGTGCCAGCGACCGGGACAGGGAAGGCTACACCTTC. Its protein product is CASDRDREGYTF.

This clonotype was seen ten or more times. The chain recombines TRBV20-1 with TRBJ2-7, with D possibly TRBD1 on 5 matching bases. The CDR3 contains 11 residues. V lost 6 bases and J 4 bases, leaving 10 bases between the germline ends. Germline CDR1 and CDR2: DFQATT and SNEGSKA (reference sequence). The CDR3 DNA reads TGCAGTGCAAGGACACTGTACGAGCAGTACTTC. Encoded protein: CSARTLYEQYF.

The chain recombines TRBV28 with TRBJ1-4; 7 bases line up with TRBD1. The germline gives CDR1 MDHEN, CDR2 SYDVKM. The ends lost 7 bases at V and 0 bases at J; junction bases unmatched: 8. CDR3 length: 16 residues. The CDR3 loop reads CASTVGTDATNEKLFF. CDR3 DNA sequence: TGTGCCAGCACCGTAGGGACAGACGCAACTAATGAAAAACTGTTTTTT. Full variable domain (remainder filled in from reference TRBV28 and TRBJ1-4): DVKVTQSSRYLVKRTGEKVFLECVQDMDHENMFWYRQDPGLGLRLIYFSYDVKMKEKGDIPEGYSVSREKKERFSLILESASTNQTSMYLCASTVGTDATNEKLFFGSGTQLSVL.

There are many counts of this clonotype. The chain is built from TRBV7-9 and TRBJ1-4; possible D gene TRBD1, 5 bases. There are 14 residues in the CDR3. V lost 5 bases and J lost 8, with 15 bases in between. Germline V gene lookup returns CDR1 SEHNR and CDR2 FQNEAQ (reference sequence). The chain's CDR3 is CASSPPGVLEKLFF. The CDR3 DNA is TGTGCCAGCAGCCCACCGGGGGTTTTGGAAAAACTGTTTTTT. The full variable domain, with the rest looked up from reference TRBV7-9 and TRBJ1-4, is DTGVSQNPRHKITKRGQNVTFRCDPISEHNRLYWYRQTLGQGPEFLTYFQNEAQLEKSRLLSDRFSAERPKGSFSTLEIQRTEQGDSAMYLCASSPPGVLEKLFFGSGTQLSVL.

Ten or more counts support this clonotype. The rearrangement links TRBV19 to TRBJ2-7, with TRBD2 identical over 8 bases. The junction had 12 bases not matched to a gene; V was cut back by 10 bases and J by 4 bases. The CDR3 consists of 14 residues. Germline CDR1 LNHDA, CDR2 SQIVND (reference sequence). The CDR3 sequence is CATTAGVGTYEQYF. The CDR3 DNA follows: TGTGCCACTACAGCGGGAGTGGGGACTTACGAGCAGTACTTC.

At least ten counts were recorded for this clonotype. This chain connects TRBV29-1 to TRBJ2-5; D tentatively fits TRBD1 or TRBD2 (5 bases each). CDR3 size: 14 residues. In germline, CDR1 is SQVTM, CDR2 ANQGSEA. Trimming removed 0 bases from V and 4 bases from J, with 12 bases in between. This chain's CDR3 is CSVEDEGMGETQYF. The CDR3 region has the DNA TGCAGCGTTGAAGATGAGGGGATGGGAGAGACCCAGTACTTC.

J is TRBJ2-7 and V is TRBV10-3, with a weak D call TRBD1 (5 bases). The V end was cut by 4 bases, the J end by 3 bases, with 10 bases between. The CDR3 consists of 13 residues. Germline V gene data show CDR1 as ENHRY and CDR2 as SYGVKD. In DNA, the CDR3 is TGTGCCATCAGTGCCCAGGGCGACTACGAGCAGTACTTC. This translates into CAISAQGDYEQYF.

The chain links TRBV12-3 or TRBV12-4 to TRBJ1-5; D is unclear. This CDR3 is 14 amino acids long. V was cut by 0 bases and J by 3 bases, with 6 bases left in between. CDR3 coding DNA: TGTGCCAGCAGTTTAGCCAGCCTCAATCAGCCCCAGCATTTT. It specifies CASSLASLNQPQHF.